Here is one TCR beta chain with its context. As yet, its antigen is unknown. Peripheral blood, approximately 10 milliliters per donor, was collected. Together with a sample-barcoded 5' primer, a J-beta primer mix was included in a second PCR lasting about 6 to 11 cycles. TCRdb independently ran MiXCR on the 5' RACE reads; one entry per CDR3 protein. Seen here are hundreds of thousands of distinct CDR3 sequences, 45% to 50% observed once, and the top ten hold 30% to 40%. V lost 2 bases, J lost 8 bases, and 5 bases stayed unmatched. Germline lookup yields CDR1 SQVTM and CDR2 ANQGSEA. There are 12 residues in the CDR3. The data were obtained in a study of blood T cells in healthy people across ages. Study-wide results and caveats: Expanded clonotype shifts may have been confounded, as the donors had an unknown CMV status. Both higher diversity and more naive CD4+ cells marked long-lived donors when set against aged donors.

The sequenced sample was blood. This TCR was recovered from a woman aged 60-75 years in good health. The gene calls are TRBV29-1 and TRBJ2-7, with 8 bases aligning to TRBD1. CDR3 sequence reads: CSVERGTGKQYF. In nucleotides, the CDR3 is TGCAGCGTTGAACGCGGGACAGGCAAGCAGTACTTC.